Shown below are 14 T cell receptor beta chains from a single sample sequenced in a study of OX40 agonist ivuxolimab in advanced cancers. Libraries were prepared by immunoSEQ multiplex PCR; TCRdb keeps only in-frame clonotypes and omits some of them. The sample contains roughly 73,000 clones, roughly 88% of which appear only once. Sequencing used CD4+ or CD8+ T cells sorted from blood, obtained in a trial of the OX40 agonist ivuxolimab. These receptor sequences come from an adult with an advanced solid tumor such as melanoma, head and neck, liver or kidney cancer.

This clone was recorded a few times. The CDR3 here is CASSLGGGSTDTQYF. In nucleotides, the CDR3 is TGCGCCAGCAGCTTGGGCGGGGGGAGCACAGATACGCAGTATTTT. The chain couples TRBV5-1 to TRBJ2-3, with 8 bases matching TRBD2. J was trimmed by 0 bases and V by 0 bases; bases with no gene match: 0. This CDR3 is 15 amino acids long. CDR1 and CDR2 from the germline V gene are SGHRS and YFSETQ.

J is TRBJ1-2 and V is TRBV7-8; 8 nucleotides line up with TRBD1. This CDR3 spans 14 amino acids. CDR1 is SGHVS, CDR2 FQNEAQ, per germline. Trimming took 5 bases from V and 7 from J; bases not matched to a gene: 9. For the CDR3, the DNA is TGTGCCAGCAGCGACGGCAGGGGGCTCGGTGGCTACACCTTC. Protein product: CASSDGRGLGGYTF.

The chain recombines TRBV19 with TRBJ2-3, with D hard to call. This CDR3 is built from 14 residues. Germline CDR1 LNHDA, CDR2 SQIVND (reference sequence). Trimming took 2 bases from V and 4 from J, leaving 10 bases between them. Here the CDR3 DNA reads TGTGCCAGTAGTATACAGGTGGGGTCAGATACGCAGTATTTT. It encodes CASSIQVGSDTQYF.

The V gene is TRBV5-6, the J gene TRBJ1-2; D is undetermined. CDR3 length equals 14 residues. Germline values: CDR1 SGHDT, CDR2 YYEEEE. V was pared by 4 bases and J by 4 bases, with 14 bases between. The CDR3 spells CASSPQTGPYGYTF. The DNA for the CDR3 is TGTGCCAGCAGCCCCCAGACCGGCCCCTATGGCTACACCTTC. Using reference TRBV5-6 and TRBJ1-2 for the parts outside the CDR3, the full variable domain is DAGVTQSPTHLIKTRGQQVTLRCSPKSGHDTVSWYQQALGQGPQFIFQYYEEEERQRGNFPDRFSGHQFPNYSSELNVNALLLGDSALYLCASSPQTGPYGYTFGSGTRLTVV.

CDR3 DNA sequence: TGTGCCAGCAGCCTAAGACAGGGTTTCCACGAGCAGTACTTC. It translates to CASSLRQGFHEQYF. The chain uses TRBV11-2 and TRBJ2-7; 7 nucleotides match TRBD1. This CDR3 spans 14 amino acids. Trimming removed 5 bases from V and 5 bases from J; junction bases left unmatched: 9. Per germline, CDR1 SGHAT and CDR2 FQNNGV.

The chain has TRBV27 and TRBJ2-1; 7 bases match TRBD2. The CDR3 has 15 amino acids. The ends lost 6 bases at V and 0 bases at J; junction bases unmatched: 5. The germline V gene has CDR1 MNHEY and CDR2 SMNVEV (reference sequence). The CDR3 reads CASSWGRGSYNEQFF. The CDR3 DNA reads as TGTGCCAGCAGCTGGGGGAGGGGCTCCTACAATGAGCAGTTCTTC.

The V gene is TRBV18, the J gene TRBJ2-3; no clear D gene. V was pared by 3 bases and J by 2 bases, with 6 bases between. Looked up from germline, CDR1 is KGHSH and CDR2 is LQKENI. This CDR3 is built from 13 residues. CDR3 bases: TGTGCCAGCTCACCCCCGAACACAGATACGCAGTATTTT. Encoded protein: CASSPPNTDTQYF.

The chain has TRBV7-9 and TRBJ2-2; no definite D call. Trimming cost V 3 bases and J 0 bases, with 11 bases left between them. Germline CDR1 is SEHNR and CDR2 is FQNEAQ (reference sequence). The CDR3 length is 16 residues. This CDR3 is CASSLNVAANTGELFF. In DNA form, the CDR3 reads TGTGCCAGCAGCTTGAACGTAGCAGCGAACACCGGGGAGCTGTTTTTT.

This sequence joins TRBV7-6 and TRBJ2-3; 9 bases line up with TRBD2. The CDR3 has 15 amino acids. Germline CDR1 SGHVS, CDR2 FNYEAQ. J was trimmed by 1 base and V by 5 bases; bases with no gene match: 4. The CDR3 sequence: CASSLRTSGTDTQYF. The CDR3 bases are TGTGCCAGCAGCCTTCGGACTAGCGGCACAGATACGCAGTATTTT.

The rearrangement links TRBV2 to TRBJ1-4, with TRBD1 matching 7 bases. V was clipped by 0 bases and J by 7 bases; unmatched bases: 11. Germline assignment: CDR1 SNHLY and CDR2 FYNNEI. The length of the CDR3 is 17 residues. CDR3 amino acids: CASSEARTGGGREKLFF. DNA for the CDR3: TGTGCCAGCAGTGAAGCCCGGACAGGAGGCGGTCGTGAAAAACTGTTTTTT.

The CDR3 here is CASSQDARTKTKYGYTF. CDR3 bases: TGTGCCAGCAGCCAAGACGCACGGACAAAGACGAAATATGGCTACACCTTC. V usage is TRBV14 and J usage is TRBJ1-2; possibly TRBD1 for D (5 bases). The CDR3 is made up of 17 amino acids. The V gene's germline CDR1 is SGHDN and CDR2 FVKESK. Between the trimmed V and J ends, which lost 0 bases and 5 bases, there was a span of 19 bases.

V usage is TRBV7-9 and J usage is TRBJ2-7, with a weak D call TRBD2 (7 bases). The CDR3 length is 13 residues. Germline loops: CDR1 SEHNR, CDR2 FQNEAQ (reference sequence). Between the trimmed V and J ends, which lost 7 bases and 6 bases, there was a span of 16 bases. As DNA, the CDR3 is TGTGCCAGCACTCTGGGGGGGCTAGGCGAGCAGTACTTC. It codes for CASTLGGLGEQYF.

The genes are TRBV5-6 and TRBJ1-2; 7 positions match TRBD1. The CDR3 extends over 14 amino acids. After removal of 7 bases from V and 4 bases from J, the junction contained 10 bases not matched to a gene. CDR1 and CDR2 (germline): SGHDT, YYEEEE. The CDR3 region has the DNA TGTGCCAGCGACGATGGCAGGGGGGCCTATGGCTACACCTTC. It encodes CASDDGRGAYGYTF.

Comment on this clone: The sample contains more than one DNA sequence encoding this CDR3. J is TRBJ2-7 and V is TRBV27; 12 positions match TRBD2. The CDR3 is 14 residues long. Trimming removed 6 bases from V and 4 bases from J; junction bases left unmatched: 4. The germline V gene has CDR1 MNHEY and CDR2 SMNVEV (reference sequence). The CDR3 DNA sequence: TGTGCCAGCAGACCAGGGACTAGCGGGTACGAGCAGTACTTC. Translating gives CASRPGTSGYEQYF.